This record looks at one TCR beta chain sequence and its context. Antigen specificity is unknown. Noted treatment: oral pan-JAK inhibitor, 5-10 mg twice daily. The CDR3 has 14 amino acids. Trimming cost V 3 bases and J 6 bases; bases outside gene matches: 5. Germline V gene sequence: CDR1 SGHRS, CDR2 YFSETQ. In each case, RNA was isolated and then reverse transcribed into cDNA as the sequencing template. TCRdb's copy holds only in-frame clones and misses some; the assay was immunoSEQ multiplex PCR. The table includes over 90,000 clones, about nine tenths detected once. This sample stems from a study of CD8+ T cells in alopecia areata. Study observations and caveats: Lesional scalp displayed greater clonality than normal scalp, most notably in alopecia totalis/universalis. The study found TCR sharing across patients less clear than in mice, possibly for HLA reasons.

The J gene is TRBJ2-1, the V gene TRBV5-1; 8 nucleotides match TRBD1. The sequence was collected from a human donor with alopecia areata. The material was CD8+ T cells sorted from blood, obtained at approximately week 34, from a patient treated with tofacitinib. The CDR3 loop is CASSSGQGGNEQFF. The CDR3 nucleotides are TGCGCCAGCAGCTCTGGACAGGGAGGCAATGAGCAGTTCTTC.